Sequencing of this T cell receptor (beta chain) was carried out in a study of T-cell reconstitution after alpha-beta-depleted transplantation in children. This CDR3 is 16 amino acids long. V shed 1 base and J 7 bases; nucleotides not matched to a gene: 9. Germline values: CDR1 DFQATT, CDR2 SNEGSKA (reference sequence). Construction of the TCRbeta library involved unique molecular identifiers. Each CDR3 protein is one row after TCRdb ran MiXCR on the PCR reads. Here the sample spans over 400,000 distinct CDR3 sequences, roughly an eighth being singletons. The receptor's source is a human donor who donated a stem cell graft to a child with combined immunodeficiency. The sample was PBMCs from the stem cell graft donor, taken from the stem cell graft. The rearrangement joins TRBV20-1 to TRBJ2-1; 11 nucleotides match TRBD2. The CDR3, as DNA: TGCAGTGCTAGAGTAGCGGGACTAGCGGAGAGAAATGAGCAGTTCTTC. As protein: CSARVAGLAERNEQFF.